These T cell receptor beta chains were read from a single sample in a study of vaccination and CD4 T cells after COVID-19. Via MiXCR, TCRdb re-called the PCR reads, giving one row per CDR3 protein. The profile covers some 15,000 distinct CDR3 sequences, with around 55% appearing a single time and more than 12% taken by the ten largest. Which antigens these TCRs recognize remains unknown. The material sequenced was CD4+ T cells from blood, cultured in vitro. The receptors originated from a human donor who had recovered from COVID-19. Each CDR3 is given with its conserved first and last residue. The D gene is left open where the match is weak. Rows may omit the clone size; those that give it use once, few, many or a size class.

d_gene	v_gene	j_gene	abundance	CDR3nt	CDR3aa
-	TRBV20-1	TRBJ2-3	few	TGCAGTGCTAGAGGGGTGGCAGATACGCAGTATTTT	CSARGVADTQYF
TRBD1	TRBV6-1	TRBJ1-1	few	TGTGCCAGCAGGCCTTTCCGGGACAGAAGGTCGAACACTGAAGCTTTCTTT	CASRPFRDRRSNTEAFF
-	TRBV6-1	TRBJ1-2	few	TGTGCCAGCAGTGGCGACAGGGGCTACACCTTC	CASSGDRGYTF
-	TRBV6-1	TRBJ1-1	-	TGTGCCAGCAGCTCCCGATCGACGGCTTTCTTT	CASSSRSTAFF
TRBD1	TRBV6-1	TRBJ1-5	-	TGTGCCAGCAGGGATCGGACAGGCGATAGCAATCAGCCCCAGCATTTT	CASRDRTGDSNQPQHF
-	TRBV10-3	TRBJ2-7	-	TGTGCCATCAGTGATCCACTAGTCCACTCCTACGAGCAGTACTTC	CAISDPLVHSYEQYF
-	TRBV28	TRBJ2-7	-	TGTGCCAGCAGAAATGCAGGGGACTCCTACGAGCAGTACTTC	CASRNAGDSYEQYF
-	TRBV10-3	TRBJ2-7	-	TGTGCCATCACGAGGGAGTTTTTGAGCTACGAGCAGTACTTC	CAITREFLSYEQYF
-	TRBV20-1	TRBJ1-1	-	TGCAGTGCTAGGGGGGGATACAACGAGAACACTGAAGCTTTCTTT	CSARGGYNENTEAFF
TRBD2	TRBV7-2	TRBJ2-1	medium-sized	TGTGCCAGCAGCAGGGGACTAGCGGAGTACAATGAGCAGTTCTTC	CASSRGLAEYNEQFF
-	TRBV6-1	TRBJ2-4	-	TGTGCCAGCAGTCCCGGACAAAACATTCAGTACTTC	CASSPGQNIQYF
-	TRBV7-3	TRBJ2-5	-	TGTGCCAGCAGCTTAAGTGGGATCGGGGTAGAGACCCAGTACTTC	CASSLSGIGVETQYF
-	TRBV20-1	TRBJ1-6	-	TGCAGTGCTAGAGAAGAGAATAATTCACCCCTCCACTTT	CSAREENNSPLHF
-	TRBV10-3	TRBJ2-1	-	TGTGCCATCAGTGAGTCGGTCGGGAACTACAATGAGCAGTTCTTC	CAISESVGNYNEQFF
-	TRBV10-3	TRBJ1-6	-	TGTGCCCCAGGGGACTCTCATATTGTGGATTCACCCCTCCACTTT	CAPGDSHIVDSPLHF
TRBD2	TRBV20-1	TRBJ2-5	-	TGCAGTGCTGGACCTAGCGGACTTAGGGAGACCCAGTACTTC	CSAGPSGLRETQYF
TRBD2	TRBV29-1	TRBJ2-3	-	TGCAGCACGAACGGGAGGGCCAAAGATACGCAGTATTTT	CSTNGRAKDTQYF
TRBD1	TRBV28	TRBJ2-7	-	TGTGCCAGCAGTCCGTCGGACAGGCGCTACGAGCAGTACTTC	CASSPSDRRYEQYF
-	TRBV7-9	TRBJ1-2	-	TGTGCCAGCAGCACGACAGTAGACAACTATGGCTACACCTTC	CASSTTVDNYGYTF
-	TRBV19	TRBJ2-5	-	TGTGCCAGTAGAGAAACAGGGAAAGAGACCCAGTACTTC	CASRETGKETQYF
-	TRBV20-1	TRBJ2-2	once	TGCAGTGCCCGTCTTTCCCCCGGGGAGCTGTTTTTT	CSARLSPGELFF
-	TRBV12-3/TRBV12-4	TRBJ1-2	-	TGTGCCATCAAGGACGCTCGAAGCTACACCTTC	CAIKDARSYTF
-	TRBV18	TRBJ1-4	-	TGTGCCAGCTCACCACCAGGCAATCGGGGTGAAAAACTGTTTTTT	CASSPPGNRGEKLFF
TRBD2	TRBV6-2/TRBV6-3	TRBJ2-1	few	TGTGCCAGCAGTAGCGGGAGCTCCTACAATGAGCAGTTCTTC	CASSSGSSYNEQFF
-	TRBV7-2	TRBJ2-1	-	TGTGCCAGCAGCTTAGATCGGGACATATATTGGACAATCTACAATGAGCAGTTCTTC	CASSLDRDIYWTIYNEQFF
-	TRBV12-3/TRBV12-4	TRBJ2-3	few	TGTGCCAGCCGTAGCACAGATACGCAGTATTTT	CASRSTDTQYF
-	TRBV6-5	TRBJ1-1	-	TGTGCCAGCAGTTATGGACAGAGGAACACTGAAGCTTTCTTT	CASSYGQRNTEAFF
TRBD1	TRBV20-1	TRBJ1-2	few	TGCAGTGCTAGTTACTCCACAGGGGGCTCTCGGTCGGGGAGCTCGATCGGGGGCTACACCTTC	CSASYSTGGSRSGSSIGGYTF
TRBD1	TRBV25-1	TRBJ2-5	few	TGTGCCAGCAGTGACGACAGGGCCCAAGAGACCCAGTACTTC	CASSDDRAQETQYF
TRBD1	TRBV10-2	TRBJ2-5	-	TGCGCCAGCCGACAGGGATTCGGAGAGACCCAGTACTTC	CASRQGFGETQYF
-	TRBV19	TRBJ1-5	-	TGTGCCAGTAGTATTTATAGACAGCCCCAGCATTTT	CASSIYRQPQHF
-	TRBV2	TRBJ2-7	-	TGTGCCAGCTCCCCTGGGCTCCTTAGCTACGAGCAGTACTTC	CASSPGLLSYEQYF
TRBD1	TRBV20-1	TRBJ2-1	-	TGCAGTGCTAGAGGCGGGACAGGGTTTAACAATGAGCAGTTCTTC	CSARGGTGFNNEQFF
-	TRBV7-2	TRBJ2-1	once	TGTGCCAGCAGCTTAGAGGGACTTTCCTACAATGAGCAGTTCTTC	CASSLEGLSYNEQFF
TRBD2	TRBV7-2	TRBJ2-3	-	TGTGCCAGCAGCTCCCAAGGTGCGGGAGCGTCGGCAGATACGCAGTATTTT	CASSSQGAGASADTQYF
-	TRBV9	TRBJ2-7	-	TGTGCCAGCAGCGTAGTTGATTGGGCGGAGCAGTACTTC	CASSVVDWAEQYF
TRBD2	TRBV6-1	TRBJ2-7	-	TGTGCCAGCAGTGAGCGGGAGACCTACGAGCAGTACTTC	CASSERETYEQYF
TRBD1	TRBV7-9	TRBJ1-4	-	TGTGCCAGCAGCCTACAGGGGATAGGGGAAAAACTGTTTTTT	CASSLQGIGEKLFF
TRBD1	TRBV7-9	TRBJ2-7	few	TGTGCCAGCAGCTCCCGGGACAGGAGAGCCTACGAGCAGTACTTC	CASSSRDRRAYEQYF
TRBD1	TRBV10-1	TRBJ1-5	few	TGCGCCAGCAGTGGACAGGGGGCCCCGGTTCAGCCCCAGCATTTT	CASSGQGAPVQPQHF
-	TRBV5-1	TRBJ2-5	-	TGCGCCAGCAGCGCGGGCGCGTCATCCCAAGAGACCCAGTACTTC	CASSAGASSQETQYF
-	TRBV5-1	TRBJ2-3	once	TGCGCCAGTGAAATGGAGGGCACAGATACGCAGTATTTT	CASEMEGTDTQYF
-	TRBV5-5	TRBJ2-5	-	TGTGCCAGCTCCCCTTTTGGGGGGCAGGGGAGGATGAACCTCGAGACCCAGTACTTC	CASSPFGGQGRMNLETQYF
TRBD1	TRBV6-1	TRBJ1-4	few	TGTGCCAGCAGGGACTACAGGGGGCACGAAAAACTGTTTTTT	CASRDYRGHEKLFF
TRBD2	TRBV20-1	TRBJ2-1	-	TGCAGTGCCCAGGGAGGGCCCTACAATGAGCAGTTCTTC	CSAQGGPYNEQFF
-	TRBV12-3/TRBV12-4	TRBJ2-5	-	TGTGCCAGCAGTTTTGGTGACAATGGGAAAGAGACCCAGTACTTC	CASSFGDNGKETQYF
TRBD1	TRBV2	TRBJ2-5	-	TGTGCCAGCAGTGAACTAAGTTTGGGACAGGTGAAGACCCAGTACTTC	CASSELSLGQVKTQYF
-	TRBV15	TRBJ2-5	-	TGTGCCACCAGCGGCAGGGACTTCCAAGAGACCCAGTACTTC	CATSGRDFQETQYF
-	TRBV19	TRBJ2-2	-	TGTGCCAGTAGTATCCTTGGCGGAAACACCGGGGAGCTGTTTTTT	CASSILGGNTGELFF